A selection of T cell receptor beta chains follows, all from one sample in a study of T cells in localized non-small cell lung cancer. Method: immunoSEQ multiplex PCR; TCRdb's copy keeps in-frame clones and lacks some. In the table there are roughly 15,000 clones, about 85% of which are singletons. This specimen consisted of peripheral blood, obtained before any cancer treatment. The source of these receptors is a male donor older than 55 with stage I lung adenocarcinoma. CDR3s include the opening cysteine and the closing phenylalanine or tryptophan. Each record gives: D gene, J gene, V gene, clone size, CDR3 protein, CDR3 DNA. D genes are given only for firm matches. Some rows mark clone size as missing; the rest say once, few, many or name a class of expanded clone.

d_gene: TRBD1; j_gene: TRBJ1-1; v_gene: TRBV5-6; abundance: once; CDR3aa: CASSVDRGEAFF; CDR3nt: TGTGCCAGCAGCGTCGACAGGGGAGAAGCTTTCTTT
d_gene: .; j_gene: TRBJ2-5; v_gene: TRBV5-1; abundance: .; CDR3aa: CASSATVQETQYF; CDR3nt: TGCGCCAGCAGCGCGACAGTTCAAGAGACCCAGTACTTC
d_gene: .; j_gene: TRBJ2-2; v_gene: TRBV27; abundance: .; CDR3aa: CASRPDRYTGELFF; CDR3nt: TGTGCCAGCAGACCCGACAGGTACACCGGGGAGCTGTTTTTT
d_gene: TRBD1; j_gene: TRBJ1-1; v_gene: TRBV9; abundance: medium-sized; CDR3aa: CASSVGTGSNTEAFF; CDR3nt: TGTGCCAGCAGCGTAGGGACAGGATCGAACACTGAAGCTTTCTTT
d_gene: .; j_gene: TRBJ1-5; v_gene: TRBV7-9; abundance: .; CDR3aa: CASSGGNSNQPQHF; CDR3nt: TGTGCCAGCAGTGGTGGGAACAGCAATCAGCCCCAGCATTTT
d_gene: .; j_gene: TRBJ2-2; v_gene: TRBV2; abundance: .; CDR3aa: CATSGAFTGELFF; CDR3nt: TGTGCCACCTCAGGGGCTTTCACCGGGGAGCTGTTTTTT
d_gene: TRBD2; j_gene: TRBJ2-5; v_gene: TRBV6-5; abundance: .; CDR3aa: CASSPTSGVEGAQYF; CDR3nt: TGTGCCAGCAGCCCGACTAGCGGGGTCGAGGGAGCCCAGTACTTC
d_gene: .; j_gene: TRBJ2-2; v_gene: TRBV7-8; abundance: once; CDR3aa: CASSHRANTGELFF; CDR3nt: TGTGCCAGCAGCCACCGGGCCAACACCGGGGAGCTGTTTTTT
d_gene: .; j_gene: TRBJ2-7; v_gene: TRBV19; abundance: .; CDR3aa: CASSRQGGNEQYF; CDR3nt: TGTGCCAGTAGTAGACAGGGAGGAAACGAGCAGTACTTC
d_gene: .; j_gene: TRBJ2-3; v_gene: TRBV30; abundance: .; CDR3aa: CAWSVGSGNTDTQYF; CDR3nt: TGTGCCTGGAGTGTAGGAAGCGGTAACACAGATACGCAGTATTTT
d_gene: .; j_gene: TRBJ1-1; v_gene: TRBV7-2; abundance: .; CDR3aa: CASSSGPVYTEAFF; CDR3nt: TGTGCCAGCAGCTCCGGCCCCGTTTACACTGAAGCTTTCTTT
d_gene: TRBD2; j_gene: TRBJ2-3; v_gene: TRBV6-1; abundance: .; CDR3aa: CASSAGTSGRTDTQYF; CDR3nt: TGTGCCAGCAGTGCCGGGACTAGCGGGAGGACGGATACGCAGTATTTT
d_gene: TRBD2; j_gene: TRBJ2-7; v_gene: TRBV15; abundance: .; CDR3aa: CATSRDVAGGSSYEQYF; CDR3nt: TGTGCCACCAGCAGAGATGTAGCGGGAGGGAGCTCCTACGAGCAGTACTTC
d_gene: .; j_gene: TRBJ1-2; v_gene: TRBV10-3; abundance: once; CDR3aa: CAVGSGGYTF; CDR3nt: TGTGCCGTAGGATCTGGAGGCTACACCTTC
d_gene: .; j_gene: TRBJ2-2; v_gene: TRBV6-1; abundance: once; CDR3aa: CASSVHGELFF; CDR3nt: TGTGCCAGCAGTGTCCACGGGGAGCTGTTTTTT